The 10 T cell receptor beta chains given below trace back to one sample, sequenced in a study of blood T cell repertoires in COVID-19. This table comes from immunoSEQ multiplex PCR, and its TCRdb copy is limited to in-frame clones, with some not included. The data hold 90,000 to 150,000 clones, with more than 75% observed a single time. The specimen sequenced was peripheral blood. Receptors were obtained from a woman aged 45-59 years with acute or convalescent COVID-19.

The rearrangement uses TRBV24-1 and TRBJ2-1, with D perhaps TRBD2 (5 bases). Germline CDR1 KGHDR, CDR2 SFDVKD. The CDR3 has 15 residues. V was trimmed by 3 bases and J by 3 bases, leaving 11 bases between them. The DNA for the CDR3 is TGTGCCACCAGTGATGTATCGGGGAACTACAATGAGCAGTTCTTC. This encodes CATSDVSGNYNEQFF.

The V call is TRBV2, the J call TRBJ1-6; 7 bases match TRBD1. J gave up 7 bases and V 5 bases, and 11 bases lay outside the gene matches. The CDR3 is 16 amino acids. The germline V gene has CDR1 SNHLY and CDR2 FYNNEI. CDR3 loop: CASSKGGAGRNSPLHF. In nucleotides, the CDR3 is TGTGCCAGCAGTAAAGGGGGCGCAGGTAGAAATTCACCCCTCCACTTT. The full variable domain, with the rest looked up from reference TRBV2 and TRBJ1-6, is EPEVTQTPSHQVTQMGQEVILRCVPISNHLYFYWYRQILGQKVEFLVSFYNNEISEKSEIFDDQFSVERPDGSNFTLKIRSTKLEDSAMYFCASSKGGAGRNSPLHFGNGTRLTVT.

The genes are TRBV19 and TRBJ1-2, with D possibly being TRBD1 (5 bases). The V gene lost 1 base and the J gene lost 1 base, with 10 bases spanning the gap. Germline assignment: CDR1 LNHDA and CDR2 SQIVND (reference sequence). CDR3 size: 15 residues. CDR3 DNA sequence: TGTGCCAGTAGTATAGCCGGGGGTTATAACTATGGCTACACCTTC. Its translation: CASSIAGGYNYGYTF. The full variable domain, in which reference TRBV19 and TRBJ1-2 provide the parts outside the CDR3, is DGGITQSPKYLFRKEGQNVTLSCEQNLNHDAMYWYRQDPGQGLRLIYYSQIVNDFQKGDIAEGYSVSREKKESFPLTVTSAQKNPTAFYLCASSIAGGYNYGYTFGSGTRLTVV.

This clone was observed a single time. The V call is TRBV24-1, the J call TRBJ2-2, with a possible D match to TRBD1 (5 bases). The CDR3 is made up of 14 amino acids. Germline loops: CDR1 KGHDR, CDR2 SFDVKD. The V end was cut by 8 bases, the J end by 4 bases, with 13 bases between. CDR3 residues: CATKHDSPTGELFF. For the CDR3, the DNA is TGTGCCACCAAACATGACAGTCCCACCGGGGAGCTGTTTTTT.

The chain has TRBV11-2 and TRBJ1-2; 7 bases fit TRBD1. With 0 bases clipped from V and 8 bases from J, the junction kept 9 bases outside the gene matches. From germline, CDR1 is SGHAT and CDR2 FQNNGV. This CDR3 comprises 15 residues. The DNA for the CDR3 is TGTGCCAGCAGCTTAGATCGAGACAGGGAAGGCGGCTACACCTTC. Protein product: CASSLDRDREGGYTF. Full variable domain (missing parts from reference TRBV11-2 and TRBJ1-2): EAGVAQSPRYKIIEKRQSVAFWCNPISGHATLYWYQQILGQGPKLLIQFQNNGVVDDSQLPKDRFSAERLKGVDSTLKIQPAKLEDSAVYLCASSLDRDREGGYTFGSGTRLTVV.

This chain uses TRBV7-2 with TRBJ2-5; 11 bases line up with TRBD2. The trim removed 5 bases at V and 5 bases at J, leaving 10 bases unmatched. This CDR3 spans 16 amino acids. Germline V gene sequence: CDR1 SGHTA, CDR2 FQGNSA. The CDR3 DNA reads TGTGCCAGCAGCCCTCCGGGACTAGCGGTCGCGGAGACCCAGTACTTC. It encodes CASSPPGLAVAETQYF.

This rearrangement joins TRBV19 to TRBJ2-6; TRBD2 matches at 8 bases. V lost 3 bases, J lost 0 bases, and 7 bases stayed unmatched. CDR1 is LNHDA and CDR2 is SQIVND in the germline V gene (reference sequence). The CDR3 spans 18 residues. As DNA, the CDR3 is TGTGCCAGTAGTATTGGGCTAGCGGGCCTCTCTGGGGCCAACGTCCTGACTTTC. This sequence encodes CASSIGLAGLSGANVLTF.

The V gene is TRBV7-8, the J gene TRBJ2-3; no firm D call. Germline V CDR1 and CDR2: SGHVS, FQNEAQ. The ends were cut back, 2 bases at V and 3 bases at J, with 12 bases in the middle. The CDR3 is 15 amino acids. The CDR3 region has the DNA TGTGCCAGCAGCTTATATCTAGAATCGACAGATACGCAGTATTTT. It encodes CASSLYLESTDTQYF.

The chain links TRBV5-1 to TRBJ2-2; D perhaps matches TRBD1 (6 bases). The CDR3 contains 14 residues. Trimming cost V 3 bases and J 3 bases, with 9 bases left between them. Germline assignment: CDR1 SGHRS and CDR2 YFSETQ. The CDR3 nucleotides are TGCGCCAGCAGCTGGGGACAACACACCGGGGAGCTGTTTTTT. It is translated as CASSWGQHTGELFF.

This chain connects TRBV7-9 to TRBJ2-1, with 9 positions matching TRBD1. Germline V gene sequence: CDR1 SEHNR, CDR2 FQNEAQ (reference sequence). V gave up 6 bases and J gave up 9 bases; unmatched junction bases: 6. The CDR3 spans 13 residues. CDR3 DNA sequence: TGTGCCAGCAGTTGGACAGGGGAGGGTGAGCAGTTCTTC. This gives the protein CASSWTGEGEQFF.